The entry that follows covers one T cell receptor beta chain sequence. Its antigen is still unknown. Samples with a second dose at about 4 or about 12 weeks were pooled together. This specimen comes from a study of T cell responses to AZD1222 COVID-19 vaccine. Here immunoSEQ multiplex PCR was the method, and the copy in TCRdb shows in-frame clones only, minus some. This table has 150,000 to 250,000 clones, approximately 93% appearing once. Study outcomes and limitations: Epitopes outside B.1.351 and B.1.1.7 mutated regions reportedly drew nearly half of spike TCRs. Donor demographics were predominantly white British with a female majority; clonal diversity may be underestimated. Only six AZD1222 recipients tested seropositive at baseline.

The specimen was peripheral blood, collected 28 days after the second AZD1222 dose. This sequence originates from an adult who received the AZD1222 COVID-19 vaccine.

CDR3 DNA sequence: TGTGCCAGCAGCCAAGAAGTCAGGGGATCTGAAGCTTTCTTT. This sequence encodes CASSQEVRGSEAFF. The J gene is TRBJ1-1, the V gene TRBV3-1 (or the pseudogene TRBV3-2); D might be TRBD1 (6 bases). There are 14 residues in the CDR3. V lost 0 bases, J lost 6 bases, and 11 bases lay in between. Germline-derived CDR1 and CDR2 are LGHDT and YNNKEL (reference sequence).